One T cell receptor (beta chain) is described in this entry. This sample stems from a study of T cell changes during pregnancy in multiple sclerosis. The CDR3 has 17 residues. Trimming at V came to 2 bases and at J to 0 bases, leaving 7 bases not matched to a gene. CDR1 is SGDLS, CDR2 YYNGEE, per germline. TCRdb keeps only in-frame clones here, not all; method: immunoSEQ multiplex PCR. The sample holds fewer than 20,000 clones; around 97% are singletons and the top ten take approximately 0.97%. J is TRBJ1-3 and V is TRBV9; TRBD1 agrees at 8 bases. This material consisted of peripheral blood, taken in the third trimester of pregnancy. This receptor was identified in a female donor with multiple sclerosis, enrolled in a pregnancy study. Here the CDR3 DNA reads TGTGCCAGCAGCGTTGGGGACAGGCGCTTCTCTGGAAACACCATATATTTT. This codes for CASSVGDRRFSGNTIYF.